This T cell receptor (beta chain) was documented in a study of type 1 and type 2 diabetes patients. Whole-study context: Across the study, approximately 19 million paired-end reads were produced.

Genomic DNA was the PCR template. Amplification of the beta chain CDR3 used 30 forward and 13 reverse multiplex primers. MiXCR was run by TCRdb on the multiplex PCR reads, yielding one entry per CDR3 protein. The table has 250,000 to 300,000 distinct CDR3 sequences, roughly 44% seen once. The receptor was isolated from a man aged 18 to 30 with type 2 diabetes. Sequencing was done on a sample of peripheral blood mononuclear cells (PBMCs).

The CDR3 spells CASSSGGLGELFF. The CDR3, as DNA: TGTGCCAGCAGTAGCGGGGGCCTCGGGGAGCTGTTTTTT. The rearrangement links TRBV6-6 to TRBJ2-2; 8 nucleotides agree with TRBD2. With V trimmed by 5 bases and J by 7 bases, 3 bases remained unmatched. Germline lookup yields CDR1 MNHNY and CDR2 SVGAGI (reference sequence). This CDR3 has 13 residues.